This T cell receptor beta chain comes out of a study of T-cell memory formation after mild COVID-19. TCRdb passed the 5' RACE reads through MiXCR, listing each CDR3 protein once. The sample carries tens of thousands of distinct CDR3 sequences, 9.3% recorded once. This clonotype came up many times. The CDR3 spans 15 residues. After removal of 5 bases from V and 2 bases from J, the junction contained 8 bases not matched to a gene. The V gene's germline CDR1 is DFQATT and CDR2 SNEGSKA (reference sequence). This rearrangement joins TRBV20-1 to TRBJ2-4; 8 nucleotides agree with TRBD2. Sequenced: PBMCs or a T cell subset sorted from them (not recorded which). The TCR comes from an adult woman who had mild COVID-19 (a few samples of this study predate the infection). Cell type and time point are not known. CDR3 DNA: TGCAGTGCTCCTCTAGCGGGTAACACCAAAAACATTCAGTACTTC. Protein: CSAPLAGNTKNIQYF.